These 27 T cell receptor beta chains were all obtained from the same sample, sequenced in a study of response to subunit inactivated influenza vaccine. TCRdb re-derived calls from the RT-PCR reads in MiXCR, one entry per CDR3 protein. In the table there are more than 450,000 distinct CDR3 sequences, approximately 11% of which are singletons. The same specimen was also included in a second study, on T cells expressing NK-cell markers. As reported in that work: As the method of synthesis, 5'RACE template switching with UMIs yielded TCR beta cDNA.

The sequencing here drew on PBMCs from blood, taken on the day of vaccination. These receptors all come from a man in his fifties or sixties who received an inactivated influenza vaccine.

This clonotype was seen a few times. The genes are TRBV5-1 and TRBJ2-3, with D tentatively TRBD1 (5 bases). The CDR3 contains 15 residues. Trimming stripped 0 bases from V and 2 bases from J, with 10 bases between. Germline CDR1 reads SGHRS; CDR2 reads YFSETQ. The CDR3 reads CASSLVGPPTDTQYF. CDR3 in DNA: TGCGCCAGCAGCTTGGTGGGGCCTCCCACAGATACGCAGTATTTT.

This clonotype appeared a few times. CDR3 sequence reads: CASSWEGLQETQYF. CDR3 bases: TGCGCCAGCAGCTGGGAGGGCCTACAAGAGACCCAGTACTTC. The V and J genes are TRBV5-1 and TRBJ2-5; 7 positions agree with TRBD2. Germline-derived CDR1 and CDR2 are SGHRS and YFSETQ. The CDR3 runs 14 residues. V gave up 3 bases and J gave up 2 bases; unmatched junction bases: 4.

The sample holds a few counts of this clonotype. The chain carries TRBV5-1 and TRBJ1-1, with TRBD1 as a possible D gene (6 bases). The V end lost 7 bases, the J end lost 1 base, and 14 bases lay between the germline ends. This CDR3 contains 14 residues. Germline values: CDR1 SGHRS, CDR2 YFSETQ. The CDR3 region has the DNA TGCGCCAGCGGCCCCGGGACAACGAACACTGAAGCTTTCTTT. This translates into CASGPGTTNTEAFF. The full variable domain, completed using reference TRBV5-1 and TRBJ1-1, is KAGVTQTPRYLIKTRGQQVTLSCSPISGHRSVSWYQQTPGQGLQFLFEYFSETQRNKGNFPGRFSGRQFSNSRSEMNVSTLELGDSALYLCASGPGTTNTEAFFGQGTRLTVV.

This clonotype occurred many times. The rearrangement links TRBV12-3 or TRBV12-4 to TRBJ1-2; D remains ambiguous. There are 13 residues in the CDR3. The V gene lost 3 bases and the J gene lost 3 bases, with 8 bases spanning the gap. In nucleotides, the CDR3 is TGTGCCAGCAGTTTGGACGGATACTATGGCTACACCTTC. Its translation is CASSLDGYYGYTF.

The V and J genes are TRBV6-2 or TRBV6-3 and TRBJ1-5, with D unresolved. This CDR3 region has 12 residues. Germline CDR1 and CDR2: MNHEY and SVGEGT. Trimming shortened V by 7 bases and J by 4 bases, and 8 bases separated the two germline ends. The CDR3 bases are TGTGCCAGCAACCCGGGAAATCAGCCCCAGCATTTT. It specifies CASNPGNQPQHF.

This clonotype was counted a few times. Here the CDR3 reads CSADSGRGSDTQYF. CDR3 nucleotide sequence: TGCAGTGCCGATAGCGGGAGAGGGTCAGATACGCAGTATTTT. The V call is TRBV20-1, the J call TRBJ2-3, with 9 bases lining up with TRBD2. Looked up from germline, CDR1 is DFQATT and CDR2 is SNEGSKA (reference sequence). This CDR3 has 14 amino acids. V shed 6 bases, J shed 4 bases, and the junction held 8 bases outside the gene matches.

CDR3 sequence: CASSPSSTSGTYEQYF. CDR3 DNA sequence: TGTGCCAGCAGCCCTAGTTCGACTAGCGGCACCTACGAGCAGTACTTC. The genes are TRBV7-2 and TRBJ2-7; 9 positions agree with TRBD2. This CDR3 region has 16 residues. The J segment lost 2 bases and the V segment lost 5 bases, leaving 10 bases of the junction unmatched. CDR1 and CDR2 from the germline V gene are SGHTA and FQGNSA.

This clonotype was counted ten times or more. CDR3 protein: CASSTRDSISNTGELFF. The CDR3 DNA reads TGTGCCAGCAGCACTCGGGACAGCATTTCGAACACCGGGGAGCTGTTTTTT. The V gene is TRBV21-1, the J gene TRBJ2-2; TRBD1 is the table's D call and was not checked against the DNA. TRBV21-1 counts as a pseudogene. The CDR3 covers 17 residues.

This clonotype was seen a few times. One junction end disagrees with the germline gene, perhaps due to a read error. The V call is TRBV4-1, the J call TRBJ2-3; 12 bases align to TRBD2. Looked up from germline, CDR1 is MGHRA and CDR2 is YSYEKL. CDR3 length: 16 amino acids. In nucleotides, the CDR3 is TGCGCCAGCAGCCCCGGACTAGCGGGGACCACAAATACGCAGTATTTT. It codes for CASSPGLAGTTNTQYF.

The gene calls are TRBV20-1 and TRBJ1-2; D remains ambiguous. This CDR3 has 12 residues. V lost 5 bases, J lost 2 bases, and 9 bases lay in between. The germline gives CDR1 DFQATT, CDR2 SNEGSKA (reference sequence). CDR3 loop: CSAPRHNYGYTF. CDR3 DNA: TGCAGTGCTCCCCGACACAACTATGGCTACACCTTC.

The J gene is TRBJ2-2, the V gene TRBV6-1; D not resolved. CDR3 length: 12 residues. Germline CDR1 MNHNS, CDR2 SASEGT. V lost 8 bases and J lost 6, with 10 bases in between. The CDR3 DNA reads TGTGCCAGCCGGTTTGGGGCCGGGGAGCTGTTTTTT. Encoded protein: CASRFGAGELFF.

This clonotype was observed a few times. The gene calls are TRBV3-1 and TRBJ2-7; no definite D call. Germline V CDR1 and CDR2: LGHDT, YNNKEL (reference sequence). The CDR3 totals 14 residues. The V end was cut by 6 bases, the J end by 0 bases, with 12 bases between. Here the CDR3 DNA reads TGTGCCAGCAGTACAGACACCTACTCCTACGAGCAGTACTTC. Amino acid sequence: CASSTDTYSYEQYF.

This sequence joins TRBV30 and TRBJ1-3, with D unresolved. The CDR3 covers 12 residues. Trimming cost V 2 bases and J 4 bases, with 6 bases left between them. Germline V gives CDR1 GTSNPN, CDR2 SVGIG (reference sequence). The CDR3 sequence is CAWSPKGNTIYF. In DNA form, the CDR3 reads TGTGCCTGGAGTCCCAAAGGAAACACCATATATTTT.

The genes are TRBV12-3 or TRBV12-4 and TRBJ2-1, with 9 bases that match TRBD1. Trimming at V came to 7 bases and at J to 3 bases, leaving 4 bases not matched to a gene. The CDR3 extends over 14 amino acids. The CDR3 is CASIKGQGYNEQFF. DNA for the CDR3: TGTGCCAGCATAAAGGGACAGGGCTACAATGAGCAGTTCTTC.

In its sample, this clonotype was seen a few times. The chain joins TRBV4-2 to TRBJ1-6, with 7 nucleotides matching TRBD1. Germline V lookup: CDR1 LGHNA, CDR2 YNFKEQ. V was pared by 0 bases and J by 10 bases, with 6 bases of the junction left unmatched. The CDR3 length is 15 residues. CDR3 amino acids: CASSQEAGGNSPLHF. The CDR3 DNA is TGTGCCAGCAGCCAAGAAGCAGGGGGAAACTCACCCCTCCACTTT.

In its sample, this clonotype was seen a few times. The V call is TRBV6-1, the J call TRBJ1-5; D is perhaps TRBD1 (5 bases). This CDR3 region has 17 residues. Germline CDR1 MNHNS, CDR2 SASEGT. The germline V and J ends were trimmed by 6 bases and 0 bases, with 18 bases remaining between them. CDR3 coding DNA: TGTGCCAGCAGCCGGGGGACGGAATCCGTTAGCAATCAGCCCCAGCATTTT. Protein product: CASSRGTESVSNQPQHF.

The chain uses TRBV24-1 and TRBJ2-1; D not certain. Per the germline V gene, CDR1 is KGHDR and CDR2 is SFDVKD. CDR3 length: 12 amino acids. V lost 6 bases, J lost 5 bases, and 7 bases lay in between. Written as DNA, the CDR3 is TGTGCCACCAGTAACTGGAACAATGAGCAGTTCTTC. It yields the protein CATSNWNNEQFF.

The chain links TRBV12-3 or TRBV12-4 to TRBJ2-1; 11 bases agree with TRBD2. With V trimmed by 6 bases and J by 5 bases, 6 bases remained unmatched. This CDR3 region has 15 residues. The CDR3 DNA is TGTGCCAGCAGGCTTACTAGCGGGGGCAACAATGAGCAGTTCTTC. This sequence encodes CASRLTSGGNNEQFF.

This rearrangement joins TRBV28 to TRBJ2-7; TRBD2 matches 9 bases. The CDR3 runs to 14 residues. V gave up 6 bases and J gave up 4 bases; unmatched junction bases: 7. Germline CDR1 reads MDHEN; CDR2 reads SYDVKM. Here the CDR3 reads CASRKREVQYEQYF. The CDR3 coding sequence is TGTGCCAGCAGGAAGCGGGAGGTTCAGTACGAGCAGTACTTC.

This rearrangement joins TRBV6-5 to TRBJ1-1; D possibly corresponds to TRBD1 (5 bases). Germline V gene lookup returns CDR1 MNHEY and CDR2 SVGAGI. The length of the CDR3 is 14 residues. The germline V and J ends were trimmed by 2 bases and 4 bases, with 11 bases remaining between them. CDR3 amino acids: CASSYDSRSTEAFF. CDR3 DNA sequence: TGTGCCAGCAGTTACGACAGTCGGAGCACTGAAGCTTTCTTT.

This clonotype was counted between two and nine times. The chain combines TRBV12-3 or TRBV12-4 with TRBJ2-7, with TRBD1 identical over 9 bases. The CDR3 extends over 15 amino acids. V gave up 6 bases and J gave up 0 bases; unmatched junction bases: 6. For the CDR3, the DNA is TGTGCCAGCAGCTTTGGGACAGGGAGCTCCTACGAGCAGTACTTC. Amino acid sequence: CASSFGTGSSYEQYF.

CDR3 DNA sequence: TGTGCCAGCATATTATCGTATAATTCACCCCTCCACTTT. This sequence encodes CASILSYNSPLHF. The rearrangement links TRBV2 to TRBJ1-6; the D is unclear. V was shortened by 7 bases and J by 4 bases, with 8 bases between the two germline ends. This CDR3 has 13 residues. Germline V gene lookup returns CDR1 SNHLY and CDR2 FYNNEI.

The CDR3 nucleotides are TGCGCCAGCAGCCTTGACAGGGGGAGGAAAGATACGCAGTATTTT. It yields the protein CASSLDRGRKDTQYF. V usage is TRBV5-1 and J usage is TRBJ2-3, with 9 bases that match TRBD1. CDR1 SGHRS and CDR2 YFSETQ come from the germline V gene. The CDR3 consists of 15 residues. V shed 4 bases and J 5 bases; nucleotides not matched to a gene: 8.

This clonotype was observed a handful of times. V is TRBV6-5 and J is TRBJ1-3; D is possibly TRBD1 (5 bases). The CDR3 is 16 residues long. The V gene lost 0 bases and the J gene lost 1 base, with 10 bases spanning the gap. The germline gives CDR1 MNHEY, CDR2 SVGAGI. As DNA, the CDR3 is TGTGCCAGCAGTTACTCGAGAGGGGAATCTGGAAACACCATATATTTT. Translation gives CASSYSRGESGNTIYF.

This clonotype came up a few times. The chain carries TRBV20-1 and TRBJ2-7, with D perhaps matching TRBD2 (5 bases). V was cut by 5 bases and J by 6 bases, with 17 bases left in between. The CDR3 consists of 13 residues. The germline gives CDR1 DFQATT, CDR2 SNEGSKA (reference sequence). The CDR3 is CSAQSGLAFEQYF. The DNA of the CDR3 is TGCAGTGCTCAATCAGGACTGGCTTTCGAGCAGTACTTC.

The sample holds a few counts of this clonotype. V is TRBV7-2 and J is TRBJ2-4; TRBD2 aligns across 11 bases. Per germline, CDR1 SGHTA and CDR2 FQGNSA. V was pared by 5 bases and J by 0 bases, with 6 bases of the junction left unmatched. This CDR3 contains 17 residues. CDR3 sequence reads: CASSPGLAVIAKNIQYF. CDR3 in DNA: TGTGCCAGCAGCCCGGGACTAGCGGTTATAGCCAAAAACATTCAGTACTTC. The whole variable domain, remainder taken from reference TRBV7-2 and TRBJ2-4, is GAGVSQSPSNKVTEKGKDVELRCDPISGHTALYWYRQSLGQGLEFLIYFQGNSAPDKSGLPSDRFSAERTGGSVSTLTIQRTQQEDSAVYLCASSPGLAVIAKNIQYFGAGTRLSVL.

With regard to this clonotype: Germline and junction disagree at one end, which may indicate a read error. The chain uses TRBV5-1 and TRBJ2-3; no definite D call. Looked up from germline, CDR1 is SGHRS and CDR2 is YFSETQ. The CDR3 consists of 14 residues. The CDR3 bases are TGCGCCAGCAGCTTGGCTCGTAGGAGAGATACGCAGTCTTTT. Its protein product is CASSLARRRDTQSF.